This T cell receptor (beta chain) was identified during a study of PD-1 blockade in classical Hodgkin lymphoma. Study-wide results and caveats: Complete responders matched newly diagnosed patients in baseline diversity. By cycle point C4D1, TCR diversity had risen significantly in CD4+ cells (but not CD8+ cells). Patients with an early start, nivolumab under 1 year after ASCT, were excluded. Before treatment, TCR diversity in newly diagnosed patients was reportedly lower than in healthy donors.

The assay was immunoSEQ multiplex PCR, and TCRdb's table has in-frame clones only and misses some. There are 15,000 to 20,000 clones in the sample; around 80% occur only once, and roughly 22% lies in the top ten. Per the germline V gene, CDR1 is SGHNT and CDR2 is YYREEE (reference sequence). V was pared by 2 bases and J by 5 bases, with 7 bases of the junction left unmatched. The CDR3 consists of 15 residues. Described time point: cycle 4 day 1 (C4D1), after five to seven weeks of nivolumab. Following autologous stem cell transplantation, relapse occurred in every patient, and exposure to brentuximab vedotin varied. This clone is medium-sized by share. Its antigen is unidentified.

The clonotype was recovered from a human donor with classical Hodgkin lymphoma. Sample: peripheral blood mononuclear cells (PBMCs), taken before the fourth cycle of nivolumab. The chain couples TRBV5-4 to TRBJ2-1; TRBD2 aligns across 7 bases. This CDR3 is CASSFVAGENNEQFF. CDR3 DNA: TGTGCCAGCAGCTTTGTCGCGGGGGAGAACAATGAGCAGTTCTTC.